This T cell receptor beta chain was obtained from a study of CD8 T cells in ankylosing spondylitis. Whole-study results and caveats: Disease-associated clonotypes exhibited CD8+ identity and were relatively infrequent in peripheral blood. Enrichment of disease-linked clones was reportedly significant in matched ankylosing spondylitis synovial fluid.

A few counts support this clonotype. The antigen is unknown. The CDR3 has 17 amino acids. V trimming: 4 bases; J trimming: 10 bases; junction bases outside the gene matches: 12. The V gene's germline CDR1 is SGHAT and CDR2 FQNNGV. It was by quantitative 5'-RACE with molecular barcodes that TCR beta libraries were made. TCRdb itself ran the 5' RACE reads through MiXCR, one entry per CDR3 protein. The table shows fewer than 250,000 distinct CDR3 sequences, with approximately 30% occurring only once. The genes are TRBV11-2 and TRBJ2-1, with 14 nucleotides matching TRBD2. The source is a male donor with ankylosing spondylitis or in good health (not recorded which). Sample: blood, either unsorted or a sorted T cell fraction (not recorded which). The CDR3 region is CASSSGTSGRKRGEQFF. The CDR3 bases are TGTGCCAGCAGCTCCGGGACTAGCGGGAGAAAAAGGGGGGAGCAGTTCTTC.